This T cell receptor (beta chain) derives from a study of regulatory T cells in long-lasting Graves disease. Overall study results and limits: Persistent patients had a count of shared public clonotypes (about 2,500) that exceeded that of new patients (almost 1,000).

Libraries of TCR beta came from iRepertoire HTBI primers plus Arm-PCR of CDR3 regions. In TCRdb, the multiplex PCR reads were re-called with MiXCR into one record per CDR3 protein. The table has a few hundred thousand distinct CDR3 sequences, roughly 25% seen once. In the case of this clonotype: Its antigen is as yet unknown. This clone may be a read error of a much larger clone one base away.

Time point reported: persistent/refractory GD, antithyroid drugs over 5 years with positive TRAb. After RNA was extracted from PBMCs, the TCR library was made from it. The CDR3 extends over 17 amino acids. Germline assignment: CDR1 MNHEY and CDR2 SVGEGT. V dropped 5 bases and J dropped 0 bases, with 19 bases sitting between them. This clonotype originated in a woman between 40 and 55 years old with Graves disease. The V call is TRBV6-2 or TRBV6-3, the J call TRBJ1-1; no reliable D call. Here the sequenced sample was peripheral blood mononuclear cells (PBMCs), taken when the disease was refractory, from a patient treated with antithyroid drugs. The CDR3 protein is CASSHPRPGTMNTEAFF. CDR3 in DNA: TGTGCCAGCAGTCACCCCCGCCCGGGAACCATGAACACTGAAGCTTTCTTT.